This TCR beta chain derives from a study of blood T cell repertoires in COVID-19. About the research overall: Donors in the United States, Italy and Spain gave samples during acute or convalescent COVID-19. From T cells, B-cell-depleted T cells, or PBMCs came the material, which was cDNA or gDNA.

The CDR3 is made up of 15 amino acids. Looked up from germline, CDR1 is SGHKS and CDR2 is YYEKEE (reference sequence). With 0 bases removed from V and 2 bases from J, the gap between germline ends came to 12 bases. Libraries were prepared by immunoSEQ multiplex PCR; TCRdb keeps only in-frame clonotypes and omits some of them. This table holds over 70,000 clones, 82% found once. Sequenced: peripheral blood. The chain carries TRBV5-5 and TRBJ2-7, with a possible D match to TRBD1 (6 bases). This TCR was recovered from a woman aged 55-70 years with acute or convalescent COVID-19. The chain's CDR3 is CASSLGPRGPYEQYF. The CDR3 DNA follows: TGTGCCAGCAGCTTGGGTCCCAGGGGTCCCTACGAGCAGTACTTC.